A selection of T cell receptor beta chains follows, all from one sample in a study of blood T cells in healthy people across ages. Via MiXCR, TCRdb re-called the 5' RACE reads, giving one row per CDR3 protein. The profile covers about 760,000 distinct CDR3 sequences, with just under 25% appearing a single time and 9.4% taken by the ten largest. These data were also reused for a study on T cells of mothers and their children.

Sequenced input: blood. These receptor sequences come from a boy aged 10-17 years in good health. Each CDR3 is given with its conserved first and last residue. D genes are given only for firm matches. Size tells how often a clone was seen (once, few, many) or the class of an expanded clone, and some rows leave it out.

j_call clone_size d_call v_call cdr3_aa cdr3_nt
TRBJ2-7 . . TRBV7-8 CASSPRKGEQYF TGTGCCAGCAGCCCGAGGAAAGGCGAGCAGTACTTC
TRBJ2-5 . . TRBV24-1 CATSDLVEQKETQYF TGTGCCACCAGTGATTTAGTAGAACAGAAAGAGACCCAGTACTTC
TRBJ2-7 . TRBD2 TRBV20-1 CSAGKRGRYEQYF TGCAGTGCGGGGAAGCGGGGTCGCTACGAGCAGTACTTC
TRBJ1-1 few . TRBV12-3/TRBV12-4 CASSFQDENTEAFF TGTGCCAGCAGTTTCCAGGATGAGAACACTGAAGCTTTCTTT
TRBJ2-1 . TRBD2 TRBV28 CASSWGDVGTSGPQNYNEQFF TGTGCCAGCAGTTGGGGCGACGTGGGGACTAGCGGACCACAAAACTACAATGAGCAGTTCTTC
TRBJ2-1 few TRBD2 TRBV4-3 CASSPGRIAGGNNEQFF TGCGCCAGCAGCCCCGGTCGTATAGCGGGGGGTAACAATGAGCAGTTCTTC
TRBJ1-2 . . TRBV7-9 CASSLMAAGRGYTF TGTGCCAGCAGCTTAATGGCGGCAGGCCGAGGCTACACCTTC
TRBJ2-1 . TRBD2 TRBV4-1 CASSQALGLGEQFF TGCGCCAGCAGCCAAGCCCTAGGACTAGGGGAGCAGTTCTTC
TRBJ2-5 . . TRBV24-1 CATSDPRGQGETQYF TGTGCCACCAGTGATCCGAGAGGGCAGGGAGAGACCCAGTACTTC
TRBJ2-1 . TRBD2 TRBV4-1 CASSQDVLAGAWVEQFF TGCGCCAGCAGCCAAGATGTCCTAGCGGGAGCATGGGTCGAGCAGTTCTTC
TRBJ1-5 . . TRBV21-1 CASSKGKTGNQPQHF TGTGCCAGCAGCAAAGGCAAAACAGGGAATCAGCCCCAGCATTTT
TRBJ2-1 . . TRBV10-2 CASRVREGAYNEQFF TGCGCCAGCAGGGTCCGGGAAGGTGCCTACAATGAGCAGTTCTTC
TRBJ1-2 . TRBD1 TRBV2 CASSQDREDGYTF TGTGCCAGCAGCCAAGACAGGGAGGATGGCTACACCTTC
TRBJ1-6 . . TRBV9 CASSVEMDNSPLHF TGTGCCAGCAGCGTAGAAATGGATAATTCACCCCTCCACTTT
TRBJ2-5 . . TRBV20-1 CSASGAGEETQYF TGCAGTGCGTCAGGAGCGGGTGAAGAGACCCAGTACTTC
TRBJ2-4 many . TRBV29-1 CSVWDISNIQYF TGCAGCGTTTGGGACATATCAAACATTCAGTACTTC
TRBJ2-5 . . TRBV25-1 CASSEGWQPPGTQYF TGTGCCAGCAGTGAGGGGTGGCAGCCTCCCGGGACCCAGTACTTC
TRBJ2-1 . . TRBV12-3/TRBV12-4 CASSLPQGGSGNEQFF TGTGCCAGCAGTTTGCCACAGGGGGGGTCGGGCAATGAGCAGTTCTTC
TRBJ2-3 . . TRBV28 CASNGGLGTDTQYF TGTGCCAGCAATGGGGGGCTCGGGACAGATACGCAGTATTTT
TRBJ2-5 many . TRBV4-1 CASSLLPGETQYF TGCGCCAGCAGCCTCCTCCCCGGGGAGACCCAGTACTTC
TRBJ2-1 . . TRBV7-3 CASSPGFAHLNEQFF TGTGCCAGCAGTCCAGGCTTCGCTCATCTCAATGAGCAGTTCTTC
TRBJ1-2 . . TRBV3-1 CASSQEMGWPDSYTF TGTGCCAGCAGCCAAGAGATGGGTTGGCCTGATAGCTACACCTTC